The TCR beta chain under discussion was sequenced for a study of blood T cell repertoires in COVID-19. Background on the study: Whether acute or convalescent, the COVID-19 samples came from the United States, Italy and Spain. Sample material is recorded as cDNA or gDNA derived from T cells, B-cell-depleted T cells, or PBMCs.

Original processing methods: Amplification from reference gene primers served as the basis for estimated nucleated cell counts. Repertoires were generated with immunoSEQ multiplex PCR, while TCRdb's copy carries only in-frame clones and drops some. V and J calls and clone size come straight from that table; D and trimming were deduced from the DNA. The sample holds approximately 220,000 clones, around 83% seen once. Per germline, CDR1 LNHDA and CDR2 SQIVND (reference sequence). This CDR3 contains 14 residues. V was pared by 4 bases and J by 4 bases, with 4 bases of the junction left unmatched. This rearrangement joins TRBV19 to TRBJ2-7; 10 nucleotides align to TRBD1. The sequenced sample was peripheral blood. The TCR sequence derives from a woman aged 45-65 years with acute or convalescent COVID-19. CDR3 DNA sequence: TGTGCCAGTAGTAGGGGGACAGGGGAGTACGAGCAGTACTTC. Its translation is CASSRGTGEYEQYF.